These 10 T cell receptor beta chains were all obtained from the same sample, sequenced in a study of T cell responses to AZD1222 COVID-19 vaccine. The repertoire was sequenced with immunoSEQ multiplex PCR; TCRdb's copy has only in-frame clones and lacks some. This sample has over 120,000 clones; 85% to 95% occur once, and the top ten carry 3.6%. The material sequenced was peripheral blood, taken 28 days after the second AZD1222 dose. Source of these receptors: an adult who received the AZD1222 COVID-19 vaccine.

This clone is a singleton in its sample. The chain couples TRBV9 to TRBJ2-3; TRBD2 aligns across 8 bases. This CDR3 has 14 residues. The germline gives CDR1 SGDLS, CDR2 YYNGEE. V lost 2 bases and J lost 6; bases outside the gene matches: 5. CDR3 nucleotides: TGTGCCAGCAGCGTCGGGGGGGCTAAGGATACGCAGTATTTT. This encodes CASSVGGAKDTQYF.

CDR3 DNA sequence: TGTGCCAGCAGTTACTCTCGATGGAACACTGAAGCTTTCTTT. It yields the protein CASSYSRWNTEAFF. The V and J genes are TRBV6-5 and TRBJ1-1; D remains unclear. Looked up from germline, CDR1 is MNHEY and CDR2 is SVGAGI. The CDR3 has 14 amino acids. Trimming cost V 0 bases and J 1 base, with 6 bases left between them.

This chain connects TRBV7-9 to TRBJ2-1; D may be TRBD1 (5 bases). The CDR3 runs 14 residues. The V and J ends lost 2 bases and 4 bases respectively, with 9 bases between them. Germline CDR1 SEHNR, CDR2 FQNEAQ (reference sequence). DNA for the CDR3: TGTGCCAGCAGCTTAACCCAGGGTTACAATGAGCAGTTCTTC. It yields the protein CASSLTQGYNEQFF.

This chain uses TRBV6-5 with TRBJ2-5; D gene unclear. CDR3 length: 16 residues. Germline-derived CDR1 and CDR2 are MNHEY and SVGAGI. V was cut by 4 bases and J by 5 bases, with 20 bases left in between. The CDR3, as DNA: TGTGCCAGCAGTTTGATGATCCAAAAGCTGGGGGAGACCCAGTACTTC. Encoded protein: CASSLMIQKLGETQYF.

The genes are TRBV10-3 and TRBJ2-3, with a tentative D call TRBD2 (5 bases). The germline V gene has CDR1 ENHRY and CDR2 SYGVKD. With 7 bases removed from V and 1 base from J, the gap between germline ends came to 12 bases. CDR3 size: 14 residues. The CDR3 sequence is CAITEDGGTDTQYF. The CDR3 DNA sequence: TGTGCCATCACCGAGGACGGGGGCACAGATACGCAGTATTTT.

The J gene is TRBJ2-3, the V gene TRBV19; no clear D. Trimming took 6 bases from V and 14 from J, leaving 18 bases between them. Germline assignment: CDR1 LNHDA and CDR2 SQIVND (reference sequence). The CDR3 totals 12 residues. CDR3 sequence reads: CASSQDSLNRYF. The CDR3 region has the DNA TGTGCCAGTAGCCAGGATTCTCTCAACCGGTATTTT.

The chain couples TRBV5-5 to TRBJ2-7, with D unclear. CDR3 length: 13 amino acids. V was trimmed by 0 bases and J by 2 bases, leaving 6 bases between them. Germline CDR1 SGHKS, CDR2 YYEKEE (reference sequence). This CDR3 reads CASSLVATYEQYF. CDR3 bases: TGTGCCAGCAGCTTGGTTGCGACCTACGAGCAGTACTTC. Full variable domain (remainder filled in from reference TRBV5-5 and TRBJ2-7): DAGVTQSPTHLIKTRGQQVTLRCSPISGHKSVSWYQQVLGQGPQFIFQYYEKEERGRGNFPDRFSARQFPNYSSELNVNALLLGDSALYLCASSLVATYEQYFGPGTRLTVT.

The V and J genes are TRBV6-2 or TRBV6-3 and TRBJ1-5; D is perhaps TRBD1 (5 bases). Trimming removed 5 bases at V and 2 bases at J, with 13 bases between. This CDR3 is built from 15 residues. Germline V gene lookup returns CDR1 MNHEY and CDR2 SVGEGT. In DNA form, the CDR3 reads TGTGCCAGCAGTCAGGCAGGGTGGGGCAATCAGCCCCAGCATTTT. This sequence encodes CASSQAGWGNQPQHF.

The chain uses TRBV27 and TRBJ1-2; 11 bases agree with TRBD1. CDR3 length equals 17 residues. With V trimmed by 0 bases and J by 5 bases, 8 bases remained unmatched. The germline gives CDR1 MNHEY, CDR2 SMNVEV (reference sequence). The CDR3 region has the DNA TGTGCCAGCAGTTTATCTGTTGGGGACAGGGGGGGATATGGCTACACCTTC. Encoded protein: CASSLSVGDRGGYGYTF.

CDR3 coding DNA: TGCGCCAGCCGGCCCGGGGCTAGCGGGAGCACAGATACGCAGTATTTT. Amino acids: CASRPGASGSTDTQYF. The rearrangement joins TRBV5-1 to TRBJ2-3; the match to TRBD2 covers 8 bases. From germline, CDR1 is SGHRS and CDR2 YFSETQ. The CDR3 is 16 residues long. V trimming: 7 bases; J trimming: 0 bases; junction bases outside the gene matches: 10.